These 26 T cell receptor beta chains originate from one sample sequenced in a study of blood T cell repertoires in COVID-19. Measured with immunoSEQ multiplex PCR; TCRdb has only the in-frame clones, and not every one. The sample shows about 180,000 clones, approximately 86% of them seen only once. Specimen: peripheral blood. These receptors came from a woman in her thirties with active or convalescent COVID-19.

The chain combines TRBV28 with TRBJ2-5, with 8 bases aligning to TRBD2. CDR3 length: 17 amino acids. V lost 6 bases, J lost 3 bases, and 15 bases stayed unmatched. Germline V gene data show CDR1 as MDHEN and CDR2 as SYDVKM. DNA of the CDR3: TGTGCCAGCAGGGGTAGTTGGGTAGCGGGATTCAAAGAGACCCAGTACTTC. This sequence encodes CASRGSWVAGFKETQYF.

The V and J genes are TRBV5-5 and TRBJ1-2; tentatively, D is TRBD1 (5 bases). V was cut by 1 base and J by 5 bases, with 6 bases left in between. Per germline, CDR1 SGHKS and CDR2 YYEKEE (reference sequence). The CDR3 loop spans 12 amino acids. The CDR3 nucleotides are TGTGCCAGCAGCTTGTCAGGGTATGGCTACACCTTC. It is translated as CASSLSGYGYTF.

The gene calls are TRBV7-2 and TRBJ1-6; weak D call: TRBD1 (5 bases). Germline assignment: CDR1 SGHTA and CDR2 FQGNSA. Trimming took 5 bases from V and 0 from J, leaving 11 bases between them. The CDR3 loop spans 16 amino acids. As DNA, the CDR3 is TGTGCCAGCAGCCCACGGAGGGGCTCCTATAATTCACCCCTCCACTTT. Translating gives CASSPRRGSYNSPLHF.

V and J are TRBV7-9 and TRBJ1-5; D is ambiguous. V shed 4 bases and J shed 0 bases, with 10 bases lying between them. The CDR3 totals 15 residues. Germline V gives CDR1 SEHNR, CDR2 FQNEAQ (reference sequence). In DNA, the CDR3 is TGTGCCAGCAGCTCCGACGAGGATAGCAATCAGCCCCAGCATTTT. Protein sequence: CASSSDEDSNQPQHF.

The chain recombines TRBV6-5 with TRBJ2-3; 8 nucleotides align to TRBD2. CDR1 and CDR2 (germline): MNHEY, SVGAGI. V dropped 5 bases and J dropped 3; count of bases not matched to a gene: 4. The CDR3 is 14 residues long. The chain's CDR3 is CASSRTSSTDTQYF. The DNA for the CDR3 is TGTGCCAGCAGTCGGACTAGCAGTACAGATACGCAGTATTTT.

This clone was counted only a few times. The chain links TRBV5-1 to TRBJ1-2, with D possibly being TRBD1 (6 bases). V lost 6 bases and J 6 bases, leaving 15 bases between the germline ends. Germline CDR1 is SGHRS and CDR2 is YFSETQ. The CDR3 loop spans 13 amino acids. The CDR3 DNA sequence: TGCGCCAGCACACGGATGGACAGTAATGGCTACACCTTC. It specifies CASTRMDSNGYTF.

Concerning this clone: The same CDR3 arises from other DNA sequences in this sample as well. Here the CDR3 DNA reads TGTGCCAGCAGCCTAGCGGGAGCTAGCACAGATACGCAGTATTTT. Amino acids: CASSLAGASTDTQYF. This chain links TRBV11-2 with TRBJ2-3, with 10 bases that match TRBD2. V lost 5 bases, J lost 0 bases, and 2 bases stayed unmatched. The CDR3 runs 15 residues. Per germline, CDR1 SGHAT and CDR2 FQNNGV.

V usage is TRBV5-8 and J usage is TRBJ2-6; 7 bases are a match to TRBD1. This CDR3 contains 17 residues. Germline lookup yields CDR1 SGHTS and CDR2 YDEGEE. V trimming: 7 bases; J trimming: 1 base; junction bases outside the gene matches: 11. CDR3 region: CASVKGQLLSGANVLTF. The CDR3 bases are TGTGCCAGCGTCAAGGGACAGCTTTTATCTGGGGCCAACGTCCTGACTTTC. The full variable domain, with the rest looked up from reference TRBV5-8 and TRBJ2-6, is EAGVTQSPTHLIKTRGQQATLRCSPISGHTSVYWYQQALGLGLQFLLWYDEGEERNRGNFPPRFSGRQFPNYSSELNVNALELEDSALYLCASVKGQLLSGANVLTFGAGSRLTVL.

J is TRBJ1-5 and V is TRBV21-1. TRBV21-1 is tagged as a pseudogene. This CDR3 spans 11 amino acids. The CDR3 DNA sequence: TGTGCCAGCAGCTACTATCAGCCCCAGCATTTT. It specifies CASSYYQPQHF.

In its sample, this clone was seen a few times. The chain recombines TRBV6-5 with TRBJ1-1; a possible D gene is TRBD1 (5 bases). CDR1 is MNHEY, CDR2 SVGAGI, per germline. This CDR3 has 15 residues. The V end was cut by 1 base, the J end by 1 base, with 10 bases between. The CDR3 bases are TGTGCCAGCAGTTACTACCCTGGACAGAACACTGAAGCTTTCTTT. It encodes CASSYYPGQNTEAFF.

V gene TRBV18 combines with J gene TRBJ2-7; D ambiguous. Germline V CDR1 and CDR2: KGHSH, LQKENI. V lost 6 bases to trimming and J lost 3 bases, with 12 bases between them. CDR3 length equals 13 residues. The CDR3 nucleotides read TGTGCCAGCTCGCATGCAGCGTTCTACGAGCAGTACTTC. It codes for CASSHAAFYEQYF.

V is TRBV12-3 or TRBV12-4 and J is TRBJ2-4; D call uncertain. V gave up 5 bases and J gave up 5 bases, with 4 bases separating them. The CDR3 is 11 amino acids. The CDR3 here is CASSVENIQYF. CDR3 DNA sequence: TGTGCCAGCAGTGTCGAAAACATTCAGTACTTC.

The V gene is TRBV28, the J gene TRBJ1-2, with 8 bases matching TRBD1. Germline V CDR1 and CDR2: MDHEN, SYDVKM. The CDR3 extends over 14 amino acids. The junction had 9 bases not matched to a gene; V was cut back by 3 bases and J by 9 bases. The CDR3 is CASSLAGQVYRYTF. The CDR3 DNA sequence: TGTGCCAGCAGTTTGGCGGGACAGGTGTATCGCTACACCTTC.

A remark on this clone: The sample holds other DNA sequences that translate to the same CDR3. The V call is TRBV15, the J call TRBJ1-2; the D is unclear. With 4 bases removed from V and 2 bases from J, the gap between germline ends came to 5 bases. The germline V gene encodes CDR1 LNHNV and CDR2 YYDKDF (reference sequence). CDR3 length: 12 amino acids. CDR3 sequence (DNA): TGTGCCACCAGCACATCCAACTATGGCTACACCTTC. This translates into CATSTSNYGYTF.

The CDR3 is CASSFDRSSYNEQFF. As DNA, the CDR3 is TGTGCCAGCAGTTTTGACAGGAGCTCCTACAATGAGCAGTTCTTC. This chain links TRBV6-9 with TRBJ2-1; D is possibly TRBD1 (6 bases). The germline V gene encodes CDR1 MNHGY and CDR2 SVAAGI. This CDR3 is built from 15 residues. V lost 4 bases, J lost 0 bases, and 10 bases lay in between.

This clone was detected ten times or more. The junction shows a germline mismatch at one end, possibly a read error. The chain links TRBV10-1 to TRBJ1-1; TRBD1 might be the D (5 bases). Germline values: CDR1 WNHNN, CDR2 SYGVQD (reference sequence). CDR3 size: 14 residues. In DNA, the CDR3 is TGCGCCAGCAGTGAGCAGGGATTGAAAACTGAAGCTTTCTTT. It is translated as CASSEQGLKTEAFF.

The chain has TRBV11-3 and TRBJ2-2; D possibly corresponds to TRBD1 (5 bases). CDR1 SGHNT and CDR2 YENEEA come from the germline V gene. V lost 5 bases to trimming and J lost 6 bases, with 13 bases between them. There are 14 residues in the CDR3. The CDR3 region has the DNA TGTGCCAGCAGCCCCCCAGGGTCCGCCGGGGAGCTGTTTTTT. This encodes CASSPPGSAGELFF. Together with reference TRBV11-3 and TRBJ2-2, the CDR3 gives the full variable domain: EAGVVQSPRYKIIEKKQPVAFWCNPISGHNTLYWYLQNLGQGPELLIRYENEEAVDDSQLPKDRFSAERLKGVDSTLKIQPAELGDSAVYLCASSPPGSAGELFFGEGSRLTVL.

This clone was observed once. The chain combines TRBV4-2 with TRBJ2-7; 8 bases line up with TRBD2. Germline V gives CDR1 LGHNA, CDR2 YNFKEQ. This CDR3 is 15 amino acids long. V was pared by 0 bases and J by 3 bases, with 4 bases of the junction left unmatched. The CDR3 nucleotides are TGTGCCAGCAGCCAAGAAACTAGCGGATACTACGAGCAGTACTTC. Its protein product is CASSQETSGYYEQYF.

In this sample, this clone turned up once. This chain links TRBV29-1 with TRBJ2-7, with a tentative D call TRBD1 (5 bases). The CDR3 spans 13 residues. Germline V gene data show CDR1 as SQVTM and CDR2 as ANQGSEA. Trimming took 3 bases from V and 1 from J, leaving 10 bases between them. CDR3 coding DNA: TGCAGCGTTGAGGGCAGGGCGTCCTACGAGCAGTACTTC. As protein: CSVEGRASYEQYF.

The chain joins TRBV7-6 to TRBJ1-5; no definite D call. This CDR3 is built from 16 residues. The V gene's germline CDR1 is SGHVS and CDR2 FNYEAQ. V was pared by 1 base and J by 4 bases, with 14 bases between. The CDR3 region has the DNA TGTGCCAGCAGCTTAGGGACTTCCGGAGGTAATCAGCCCCAGCATTTT. Its protein product is CASSLGTSGGNQPQHF.

CDR3 region: CASSLASGRYSYEQYF. CDR3 sequence (DNA): TGTGCCAGCAGCTTGGCGAGCGGGCGGTACTCCTACGAGCAGTACTTC. The chain couples TRBV5-5 to TRBJ2-7; D may be TRBD2 (6 bases). Germline V gene data show CDR1 as SGHKS and CDR2 as YYEKEE (reference sequence). CDR3 length: 16 amino acids. V was trimmed by 0 bases and J by 0 bases, leaving 13 bases between them.

V usage is TRBV27 and J usage is TRBJ2-7; tentative D call: TRBD1 (5 bases). The CDR3 length is 15 residues. Germline CDR1 reads MNHEY; CDR2 reads SMNVEV (reference sequence). Trimming pared 0 bases from V and 5 bases from J, leaving 14 bases between. CDR3: CASSLSSRVMDEQYF. The CDR3 nucleotides read TGTGCCAGCAGTTTATCGAGCAGGGTCATGGACGAGCAGTACTTC.

V usage is TRBV27 and J usage is TRBJ1-5; D gene ambiguous. Between the trimmed V and J ends, which lost 3 bases and 7 bases, there was a span of 10 bases. Per the germline V gene, CDR1 is MNHEY and CDR2 is SMNVEV (reference sequence). This CDR3 contains 13 residues. CDR3 DNA: TGTGCCAGCAGTTTCGGGGTCTTACAGCCCCAGCATTTT. Translation: CASSFGVLQPQHF.

The chain couples TRBV11-1 to TRBJ2-7; 9 bases are shared with TRBD1. This CDR3 is 13 amino acids long. Germline lookup yields CDR1 SGHAT and CDR2 FQDESV (reference sequence). The J segment lost 5 bases and the V segment lost 6 bases, leaving 5 bases of the junction unmatched. The CDR3 spells CASRTDRGDEQYF. CDR3 bases: TGTGCCAGCAGAACGGACAGGGGAGACGAGCAGTACTTC.

The J gene is TRBJ2-2, the V gene TRBV27, with TRBD2 identical over 9 bases. The CDR3 has 16 amino acids. V dropped 2 bases and J dropped 3; count of bases not matched to a gene: 4. Germline V gene lookup returns CDR1 MNHEY and CDR2 SMNVEV (reference sequence). The CDR3 loop reads CASSLAGGPDTGELFF. The DNA of the CDR3 is TGTGCCAGCAGTTTAGCGGGAGGGCCAGACACCGGGGAGCTGTTTTTT.

The genes are TRBV2 and TRBJ2-7; no reliable D call. V lost 6 bases, J lost 1 base, and 13 bases lay in between. From germline, CDR1 is SNHLY and CDR2 FYNNEI. The length of the CDR3 is 14 residues. The CDR3 bases are TGTGCCAGCAGAATTCTCGGCGGATCCTACGAGCAGTACTTC. Its protein product is CASRILGGSYEQYF.